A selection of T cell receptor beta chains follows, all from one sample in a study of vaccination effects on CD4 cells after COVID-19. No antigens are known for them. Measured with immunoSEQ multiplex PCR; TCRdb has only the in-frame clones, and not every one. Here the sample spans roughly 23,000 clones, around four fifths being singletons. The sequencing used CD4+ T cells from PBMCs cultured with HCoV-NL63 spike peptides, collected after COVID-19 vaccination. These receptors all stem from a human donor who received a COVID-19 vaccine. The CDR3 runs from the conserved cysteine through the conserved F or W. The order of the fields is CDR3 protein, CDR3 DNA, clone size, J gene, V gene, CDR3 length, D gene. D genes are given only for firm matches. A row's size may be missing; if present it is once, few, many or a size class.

CASSLVGANTGELFF TGTGCCAGCAGCTTAGTCGGGGCGAACACCGGGGAGCTGTTTTTT . TRBJ2-2 TRBV7-8 15 .
CASSPGLAVSGELFF TGTGCCAGCAGTCCGGGACTAGCGGTCAGTGGGGAGCTGTTTTTT . TRBJ2-2 TRBV6-5 15 TRBD2
CASSRRGRGLAGTYNEQFF TGTGCCAGCAGTCGCCGGGGGAGGGGACTAGCGGGAACTTACAATGAGCAGTTCTTC . TRBJ2-1 TRBV27 19 TRBD2
CSVEDRGEETQYF TGCAGCGTTGAAGATCGCGGGGAAGAGACCCAGTACTTC . TRBJ2-5 TRBV29-1 13 .
CASSYWGAGTEAFF TGTGCCAGCAGTTACTGGGGGGCCGGGACTGAAGCTTTCTTT . TRBJ1-1 TRBV6-2/TRBV6-3 14 .
CACRLSGNTIYF TGTGCCTGTCGCTTAAGTGGAAACACCATATATTTT . TRBJ1-3 TRBV30 12 .
CASMRRGSYEQYF TGTGCCAGCATGCGGCGTGGGTCCTACGAGCAGTACTTC . TRBJ2-7 TRBV12-3/TRBV12-4 13 .
CASSFRQSSYNEQFF TGTGCCAGCAGCTTTCGACAAAGCTCCTACAATGAGCAGTTCTTC . TRBJ2-1 TRBV7-8 15 .
CASSSNGGGYTF TGTGCCAGCAGCTCTAATGGAGGTGGCTACACCTTC few TRBJ1-2 TRBV5-6 12 .
CASSLNGGLAPPETQYF TGTGCCAGCAGCTTAAACGGGGGACTAGCGCCACCCGAGACCCAGTACTTC . TRBJ2-5 TRBV7-3 17 TRBD2
CASRAGTTLTDTQYF TGTGCCAGCAGGGCCGGGACTACCCTCACAGATACGCAGTATTTT . TRBJ2-3 TRBV2 15 TRBD2
CASSLQGAFAYEQYF TGTGCCAGCAGCTTACAGGGGGCTTTTGCCTACGAGCAGTACTTC . TRBJ2-7 TRBV7-8 15 TRBD1
CASKQGAERAFF TGTGCCAGCAAACAGGGGGCGGAGAGGGCTTTCTTT few TRBJ1-1 TRBV25-1 12 TRBD1
CATGRQYSSGNTIYF TGTGCCACCGGCCGACAGTACAGCTCTGGAAACACCATATATTTT . TRBJ1-3 TRBV6-5 15 .
CASAAGYNSPLHF TGTGCCAGCGCTGCCGGTTATAATTCACCCCTCCACTTT . TRBJ1-6 TRBV6-5 13 .
CASSQDQGPYEQYF TGCGCCAGCAGCCAAGACCAGGGCCCCTACGAGCAGTACTTC . TRBJ2-7 TRBV4-3 14 .
CASSGELTGSPSTDTQYF TGTGCCAGCAGTGGAGAGCTCACAGGGTCCCCTAGCACAGATACGCAGTATTTT . TRBJ2-3 TRBV25-1 18 .
CASRTQTGRNEQYF TGTGCCAGTAGAACCCAGACAGGGAGGAACGAGCAGTACTTC . TRBJ2-7 TRBV19 14 .
CASSPGSGGAGETQYF TGCGCCAGCAGCCCTGGAAGCGGGGGGGCCGGAGAGACCCAGTACTTC . TRBJ2-5 TRBV5-1 16 TRBD2
CASSEPDSSSSYNEQFF TGTGCCAGCAGTGAACCTGACAGTTCTAGCTCCTACAATGAGCAGTTCTTC . TRBJ2-1 TRBV2 17 .
CASRGTGLNTEAFF TGTGCCAGCAGAGGGACAGGATTGAACACTGAAGCTTTCTTT . TRBJ1-1 TRBV6-4 14 TRBD1
CASSLNYRQGGFRTEAFF TGTGCCAGCAGCTTAAATTATCGCCAGGGCGGTTTCAGAACTGAAGCTTTCTTT . TRBJ1-1 TRBV7-2 18 .
CASRAGQGHNEQFF TGTGCCAGCAGGGCCGGGCAGGGGCACAATGAGCAGTTCTTC . TRBJ2-1 TRBV7-9 14 .
CASSLRTGLNNEQFF TGTGCCAGCAGCTTGAGGACAGGGCTTAACAATGAGCAGTTCTTC . TRBJ2-1 TRBV7-2 15 TRBD1
CASSQDLWRTFGTEAFF TGCGCCAGCAGCCAAGATTTATGGCGGACGTTCGGCACTGAAGCTTTCTTT . TRBJ1-1 TRBV4-3 17 .
CASRETSGRSYEQFF TGTGCCAGCAGAGAGACTAGCGGGAGATCGTATGAGCAGTTCTTC few TRBJ2-1 TRBV27 15 TRBD2
CASSSGTGTEAFF TGTGCCAGCAGCTCCGGGACAGGCACTGAAGCTTTCTTT . TRBJ1-1 TRBV5-4 13 TRBD1
CSFRGEGWDTEAFF TGCAGCTTCAGGGGTGAGGGATGGGACACTGAAGCTTTCTTT once TRBJ1-1 TRBV29-1 14 .
CASSLTMNTEAFF TGTGCCAGCAGCCTTACAATGAACACTGAAGCTTTCTTT . TRBJ1-1 TRBV7-2 13 .